This T cell receptor (beta chain) originates from a study of beta chain features in type 1 diabetes. Study outcomes and limitations: Patients with type 1 diabetes showed fewer VDJ junction insertions and more deletions. The similarity of naive, central memory and Treg TCRB repertoires appeared greater among patients than among healthy donors. Shorter TCRB CDR3s, moderately but significantly so, marked every one of the four CD4+ subsets in Type 1 diabetes patients.

Expressed TCRB transcripts were sequenced after all isolated RNA was converted to cDNA. Regulatory, naive and central memory T cell samples averaged around 3.6 million reads. Sequencing used immunoSEQ multiplex PCR; TCRdb keeps in-frame clones, though not all of them. The sample has 330,000 or so clones; roughly 12% are singletons. The CDR3 extends over 16 amino acids. Per the germline V gene, CDR1 is KGHSH and CDR2 is LQKENI. The trim removed 6 bases at V and 5 bases at J, leaving 13 bases unmatched. This clone was picked up a small number of times. What it binds is not known. CD4+ naive, central memory, regulatory and stem cell-like memory subsets were isolated by sorting on CD45RO/CCR7/CD25/CD127/CD95/CD27.

This chain connects TRBV18 to TRBJ2-1, with 7 nucleotides matching TRBD1. The sequenced sample consisted of naive CD4+ T cells from blood. The source of this sequence is a woman between 18 and 29 years old with type 1 diabetes. CDR3 residues: CASSPIWGQLNNEQFF. CDR3 DNA: TGTGCCAGCTCTCCTATCTGGGGACAGTTGAACAATGAGCAGTTCTTC.